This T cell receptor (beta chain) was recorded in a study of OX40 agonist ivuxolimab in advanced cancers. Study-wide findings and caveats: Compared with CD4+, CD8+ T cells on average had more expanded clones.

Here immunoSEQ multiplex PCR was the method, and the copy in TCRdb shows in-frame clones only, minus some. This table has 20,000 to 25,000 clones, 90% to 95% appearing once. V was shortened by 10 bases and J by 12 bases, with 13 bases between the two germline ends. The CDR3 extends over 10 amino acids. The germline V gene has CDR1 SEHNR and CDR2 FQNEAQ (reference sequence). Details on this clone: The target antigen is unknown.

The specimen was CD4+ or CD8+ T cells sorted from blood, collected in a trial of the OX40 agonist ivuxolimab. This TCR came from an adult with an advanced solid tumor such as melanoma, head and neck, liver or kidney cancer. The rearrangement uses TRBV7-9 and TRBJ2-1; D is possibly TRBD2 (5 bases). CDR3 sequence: CANERVVQFF. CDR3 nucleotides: TGTGCCAACGAGAGGGTTGTGCAGTTCTTC.